This TCR beta chain was sequenced for a study of T cell repertoires in cytomegalovirus infection. V was pared by 3 bases and J by 1 base, with 12 bases between. The CDR3 contains 15 residues. CDR1 MNHEY and CDR2 SMNVEV come from the germline V gene (reference sequence). One entry per CDR3 protein, called by TCRdb with MiXCR from the reads. The sample shows some 270,000 distinct CDR3 sequences, approximately 17% of them seen only once. This clonotype was seen a handful of times. This chain joins TRBV27 and TRBJ2-5; D tentatively fits TRBD1 or TRBD2 (5 bases each). The sequenced sample was CD8+ T cells from PBMCs. The sequence was collected from a human donor in good health (CMV status not recorded). Some clones in this sample may be carry-over from other donors' samples. In nucleotides, the CDR3 is TGTGCCAGCAGTTTTTCCGGGACGGCCCAAGAGACCCAGTACTTC. Amino acids: CASSFSGTAQETQYF.